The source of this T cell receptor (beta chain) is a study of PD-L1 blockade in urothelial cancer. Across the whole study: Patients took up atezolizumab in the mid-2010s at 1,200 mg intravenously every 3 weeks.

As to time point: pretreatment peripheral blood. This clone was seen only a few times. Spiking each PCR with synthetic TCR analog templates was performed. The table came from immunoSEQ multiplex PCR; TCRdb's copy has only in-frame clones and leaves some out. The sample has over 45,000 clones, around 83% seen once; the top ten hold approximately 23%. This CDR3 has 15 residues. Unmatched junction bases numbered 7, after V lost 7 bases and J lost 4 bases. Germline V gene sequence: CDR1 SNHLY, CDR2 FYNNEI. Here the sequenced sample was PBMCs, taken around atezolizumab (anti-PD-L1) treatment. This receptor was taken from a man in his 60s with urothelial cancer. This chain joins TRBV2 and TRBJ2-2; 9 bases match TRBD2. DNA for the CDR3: TGTGCCAGCACCCCGAGCGGGGGGATCACCGGGGAGCTGTTTTTT. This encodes CASTPSGGITGELFF.